This T cell receptor beta chain was sequenced for a study of cytomegalovirus exposure and HLA in healthy donors (dated by TCRdb to 2016 to 2017). For context, the study as a whole: An earlier analysis of more than 550 of the donors reported approximately 280 Gb of sequence data and about 120 million unique TCR beta sequences obtained from about 179 million T cells. Approximately 310 gigabases of sequencing data and 78 million or so unique TCR sequences were included in an early release covering around 650 HLA-typed donors. The genetic ancestry cluster associated with self-reported Caucasian donors included 65% to 90% of the roughly 360 genotyped donors. The study aimed to test whether cataloging public T cell receptors could reveal signatures of past pathogen exposure. The study used immunosequencing to profile the T cell repertoires of some 600 subjects and linked those repertoires to cytomegalovirus serostatus. Along with the approximately 700-subject first cohort, a separate validation cohort of over a hundred different subjects was used. To predict cytomegalovirus infection status, the study combined high-throughput TCR immunosequencing, statistical association of individual TCRs with disease status, and machine learning. To study patterns of TCR occurrence, a later analysis re-analyzed previously published TCR beta repertoires from 550 to 800 donors and added high-resolution HLA genotyping. The later analysis used no new phenotypic data to find candidate immune exposures, relying instead on TCR beta sequences and their occurrence across donors. To decide whether each TCR beta V gene segment behaved as functional or pseudogenic, an earlier analysis of 587 of the donors relied on high-throughput TCR beta sequencing. Donor age, sex, ethnicity and CMV serostatus were collected together with the repertoire data. In a later genetic analysis, genome-wide SNP genotypes for about three fifths of the 666 donors were used, and that subset was treated as a discovery cohort. Every discovery cohort repertoire had been produced on one sequencing platform. Class I and class II HLA loci were covered by the typing at four-digit resolution. The number of donors typed differed by locus, with about 629-630 for A, B, C, DRB1 and DQB1, around 500 for DQA1, some 570 for DPA1, and some 450 for DPB1. Roughly 5 DR-DQ haplotypes were treated as single units for association and clustering because of strong linkage in the cohort. Among about 400 genotyped donors of the cohort, an average of roughly 230,000 unique TCR beta nucleotide sequences was sequenced per donor, of which 15% to 20% were non-productive.

Libraries were constructed by the immunoSEQ multiplex PCR assay. For the multiplex PCR, a mixture combining 60 forward primers for TCR Vbeta segments and 13 reverse primers for TCR Jbeta segments was used. Amplification of the CDR3 region of rearranged TCR beta genes was performed with a multiplex PCR assay on genomic DNA. On the Illumina HiSeq System, the amplified TCR beta libraries were sequenced as 87-base-pair reads. For the original study's pipeline: A later analysis tallied tens of millions of unique TCR beta chains across the approximately 670 repertoires, and approximately 12 million of those chains were shared by two or more donors. Raw reads were error-corrected and collapsed into unique sequences by a nearest-neighbor algorithm in which closely related sequences were merged to remove PCR and sequencing errors. CDR3 sequences were aligned to IMGT reference sequences to assign V, D and J gene segments. Each retained sequence needed at least a six-nucleotide match to both a V gene segment and a J gene segment. A rearrangement counted as productive if the CDR3 had no stop codons and remained in frame with V and J, and every other rearrangement counted as non-productive. CDR3 was defined by IMGT convention, running from the second conserved V-encoded cysteine to the conserved J-encoded phenylalanine. The earlier analysis of more than 450 of the donors excluded sequences that lacked an unambiguous match to a single V gene segment. In an earlier analysis of a few hundred of the donors, a V segment was called functional when productive rearrangements were above 56.7%, and segregating when the standard deviation between donors exceeded 5%. A statistical classification framework was built for diagnosing cytomegalovirus status from the catalog of TCR beta chain sequences. In a later analysis, V and J genes were assigned by comparing TCR nucleotide sequences against IMGT/GENE-DB human TR gene sequences. A later analysis assigned CDR3 sequences and most-parsimonious VDJ recombination scenarios with the TCRdist pipeline. A later analysis defined each TCR beta chain by its CDR3 amino acid sequence plus V-gene family, and excluded reads lacking a unique V-gene family. To address suspected cross-contamination and a sequencing artifact, a later analysis removed several hundred highly shared, low-generation-probability nucleotide sequences. In a later analysis, a clonal expansion index was calculated for each public chain from normalized within-repertoire ranks of inferred template counts. In a later analysis, generation probabilities were computed using a VDJ recombination model fitted to out-of-frame rearrangements, and the results were checked against IGoR. In a later analysis, TCR-TCR, TCR-HLA and TCR-CMV co-occurrence was scored with hypergeometric tests, and a repertoire-size bias correction was applied to TCR pairs. To estimate false discovery rates, a later analysis permuted the HLA or CMV assignments 20 times. A later analysis grouped co-occurring TCRs with DBSCAN, adding TCRdist sequence similarity when clustering within HLA-allele-positive subsets. Repertoires with fewer than 30,000 or more than 120,000 public chains, plus five repertoires with anomalous nucleotide sharing, were excluded from co-occurrence clustering. TCRdb stores this immuneACCESS table with in-frame sequences only. Part of the clones is absent; in the studies checked, under half of the shortfall reflects unresolved V genes, and no reason is known for the rest. V, J and clone size are those of that table, while D and trimming were read from the DNA. Within this sample are about 140,000 clones, with roughly 80% of them counted one time only. In total, the top ten clones hold 3% to 3.5% of the sample.

The cohort comprised more than 550 healthy bone marrow donors. All cohort members were sampled while nominally healthy, although unrecorded immune exposures were likely present. The donor tested CMV seronegative, placing the donor among the 300 to 450 seronegative members of the cohort. A peripheral blood sample was provided by each donor, and peripheral blood mononuclear cells were used for TCR beta sequencing. The Qiagen DNeasy Blood Extraction Kit was used to extract genomic DNA from the blood cell samples. Its CDR3 holds 16 amino acids, cysteine through phenylalanine. Just CDR3 DNA is preserved here, 48 bases in frame from base 1. Trimming takes 4 bases from V and 2 bases from J, and the germline ends sit 15 bases apart. Sequences SGHKS (CDR1) and YYEKEE (CDR2) are obtained from the germline V gene (reference sequence). Regarding this clone: Its antigen specificity is not known. No much larger clonotype is one base removed from it; base qualities were not supplied.

The research as a whole found: A later analysis found that most CMV-associated TCR beta chains appeared HLA-restricted, with HLA associations seemingly driven largely by CMV exposure. Immune exposure information for the cohort was limited to CMV serostatus. Roughly uniform sequencing depth across donors was assumed in presence/absence analyses, although this assumption may not hold. It was suggested by the authors that the approach could potentially be generalized to other disease states and immunological phenotypes. The sequencing pipeline was judged likely to have produced a cluster of highly shared sequence variants as a technical artifact. In a later analysis, the rate of TCR association differed among HLA loci, with DRB1 alleles having the most associated TCRs and HLA-C alleles having the fewest. Cytomegalovirus status was reported to be diagnosed by the classifier with high specificity and sensitivity in both the original and validation cohorts. Compared with equally common non-associated chains, HLA-associated TCR beta chains in a later analysis were more clonally expanded and had lower generation probabilities. Some IMGT-functional V segments, including TRBV6-2 and TRBV6-3, could not be distinguished by the 87-base-pair reads and were therefore excluded. While some public TCRs were present in many individuals, most TCR sequences turned up only very rarely across donors. Linkage disequilibrium might explain the correlated functional status among segregating V segments, but an unknown experimental factor could not be ruled out. In a later genetic analysis, fewer N-insertions in productive TCRs were reported among donors in an Asian-associated ancestry cluster than the roughly 640-donor mean. Roughly 15 rarely observed V segments, including chromosome 9 orphons, were excluded from the earlier analysis of about 600 of the donors because counts were too low. Because HLA typing was missing for some donors at each locus, association tests included only the typed subset. Assigning TCR associations to individual alleles was difficult when HLA alleles, especially DR and DQ, strongly co-occurred. In this cohort, only TCR beta chains were sequenced, and detectable features were limited by the absence of alpha or paired-chain data. A later genetic analysis associated a missense DCLRE1C variant with V-gene and J-gene trimming of TCR beta chains, and an independent cohort replicated the association. According to a later analysis, parvovirus B19, influenza, CMV and Epstein-Barr virus appeared linked to several top co-occurrence clusters. A further reported finding was that TCR beta sequences accurately predicted the HLA-A and HLA-B alleles for most subjects in the first cohort. In vitro tests confirmed that a few of the cytomegalovirus-associated TCR beta chains recognize cytomegalovirus antigens. In an earlier analysis of over 550 of the donors, most TCR beta V segments were observed in productive rearrangements about 90% or about 30% of the time, broadly matching IMGT annotations. In the study, some 160 TCR beta chains were listed as associated with cytomegalovirus. Specific HLA alleles were associated with about 17,000 TCR beta sequences at a false discovery rate of 0.05 in a later analysis.

The V and J genes are TRBV5-5 and TRBJ1-4, with TRBD1 tentatively as D gene (6 bases match). The sample taken for sequencing was PBMCs. This sequence was found in a middle-aged man in good health and CMV-seronegative. The CDR3 region reads CASSHHRVETNEKLFF. The DNA sequence is as follows: TGTGCCAGCAGCCATCACAGGGTGGAGACTAATGAAAAACTGTTTTTT.